A selection of T cell receptor beta chains follows, all from one sample in a study of T-cell memory formation after mild COVID-19. TCRdb fed the 5' RACE reads into MiXCR, producing one record per CDR3 protein. The sample includes under 150,000 distinct CDR3 sequences, around a sixth of them seen just once. Sequenced input: PBMCs or a T cell subset sorted from them (not recorded which). The source is an adult woman who had mild COVID-19 (a few samples of this study predate the infection). Cell type and time point are not known. Both conserved end residues are part of each CDR3. Fields, in order: clone size, D gene, V gene, J gene, CDR3 length, CDR3 DNA, CDR3 protein. The D gene is left open where the match is weak. The size entry is marked missing in some rows and otherwise reads once, few, many or a size class.

few,TRBD2,TRBV4-1,TRBJ2-5,15,TGCGCCAGCAGCCGACTAGCGGGGGGAGAAGAGACCCAGTACTTC,CASSRLAGGEETQYF
few,TRBD2,TRBV24-1,TRBJ2-5,16,TGTGCCACCAGTGAATGGGGTAGCGGGAAGAGGGAGACCCAGTACTTC,CATSEWGSGKRETQYF
many,TRBD1,TRBV12-3/TRBV12-4,TRBJ1-5,14,TGTGCCAGCAGTTTGACAGGGGGCTTAGGACCCCAGCATTTT,CASSLTGGLGPQHF
few,-,TRBV5-1,TRBJ2-2,16,TGCGCCAGCAGCTTGGGGTGGGAACAGAACACCGGGGAGCTGTTTTTT,CASSLGWEQNTGELFF
few,TRBD2,TRBV5-1,TRBJ2-3,14,TGCGCCAGCAAGGAAGCGGGGGGCACAGATACGCAGTATTTT,CASKEAGGTDTQYF
few,-,TRBV12-3/TRBV12-4,TRBJ1-1,14,TGTGCCAGCAGTTTTGATCCCCGGAACACTGAAGCTTTCTTT,CASSFDPRNTEAFF
-,-,TRBV18,TRBJ1-1,15,TGTGCCAGCTCACCCTCGCGGGTAGGGGACACTGAAGCTTTCTTT,CASSPSRVGDTEAFF
-,TRBD1,TRBV27,TRBJ2-7,15,TGTGCCAGCAGTTCCTCGGACAGGTTCTCCTACGAGCAGTACTTC,CASSSSDRFSYEQYF
many,-,TRBV2,TRBJ2-7,13,TGTGCCAGCAGCTCTGGGAGCTCCTACGAGCAGTACTTC,CASSSGSSYEQYF
-,-,TRBV4-3,TRBJ1-2,16,TGCGCCAGCAGCCAAACAAAACAGGGTTTGGTGAGTGGCTACACCTTC,CASSQTKQGLVSGYTF
few,-,TRBV7-2,TRBJ2-5,14,TGTGCCAGCAGCTGGATTCGGTCTAGGGAGACCCAGTACTTC,CASSWIRSRETQYF
few,TRBD2,TRBV9,TRBJ2-7,16,TGTGCCAGCAGCGTAGATGCAACTAGCGGGGCCTACGAGCAGTACTTC,CASSVDATSGAYEQYF
few,TRBD2,TRBV24-1,TRBJ2-1,15,TGTGCCACCAGTGACCCAACTAGCGGGAGGGATGAGCAGTTCTTC,CATSDPTSGRDEQFF
-,TRBD2,TRBV7-6,TRBJ2-1,15,TGTGCCAGCAGCACTGGGACTAGCAACTACAATGAGCAGTTCTTC,CASSTGTSNYNEQFF
-,-,TRBV14,TRBJ1-2,14,TGTGCCAGCAGCCAAGCGCGGCAGGGACACGGCTACACCTTC,CASSQARQGHGYTF
-,TRBD1,TRBV9,TRBJ2-6,19,TGTGCCAGCAGCGGGGGGAGGACAGGGCAATCTTATGGGGCCAACGTCCTGACTTTC,CASSGGRTGQSYGANVLTF
-,-,TRBV5-1,TRBJ2-3,19,TGCGCCAGCAGCTTGGTCACGCTTTCGTCGAGGAGCTTCACAGATACGCAGTATTTT,CASSLVTLSSRSFTDTQYF
few,TRBD1,TRBV6-5,TRBJ1-4,16,TGTGCCAGCAGTTATCGGGACAGGGGCTCTAATGAAAAACTGTTTTTT,CASSYRDRGSNEKLFF
-,TRBD1,TRBV18,TRBJ1-2,15,TGTGCCAGCTCACCGGACAGGTTGAGGACTAATGGCTACACCTTC,CASSPDRLRTNGYTF
-,-,TRBV12-5,TRBJ2-7,15,TGTGCTAGTGGTTTGGTAGCTGGGCAGCTCTACGAGCAGTACTTC,CASGLVAGQLYEQYF
-,-,TRBV6-5,TRBJ1-5,15,TGTGCCAGCAGGCGGGGGTCCTATAGCAATCAGCCCCAGCATTTT,CASRRGSYSNQPQHF
few,-,TRBV5-1,TRBJ2-1,17,TGCGCCAGCAGCTTCCCTGGTTCGCACAGCTCCTACAATGAGCAGTTCTTC,CASSFPGSHSSYNEQFF
-,-,TRBV9,TRBJ2-5,15,TGTGCCAGCAGCGTAGAAAACTCGGCGGCCGAGACCCAGTACTTC,CASSVENSAAETQYF
few,-,TRBV27,TRBJ1-1,14,TGTGCCAGCAGTGCAACCGGGTGGGGTACTGAAGCTTTCTTT,CASSATGWGTEAFF
-,-,TRBV12-3/TRBV12-4,TRBJ2-5,12,TGTGCCAGCAGTTATGGAGGAGAGACCCAGTACTTC,CASSYGGETQYF
few,TRBD1,TRBV7-2,TRBJ2-5,15,TGTGCCAGCAGCTTTTACGACAGGGGCCAAGAGACCCAGTACTTC,CASSFYDRGQETQYF
few,-,TRBV9,TRBJ2-7,15,TGTGCCAGCAGCCCGGGTCCCGACGTCTCCTACGAGCAGTACTTC,CASSPGPDVSYEQYF
few,-,TRBV4-3,TRBJ2-2,14,TGCGCCAGCAGCCAATCTCGAGTTTTCGGGGAGCTGTTTTTT,CASSQSRVFGELFF
-,-,TRBV5-1,TRBJ2-2,16,TGCGCCAGCAGCTTGGCCAGGGTGTCGAACACCGGGGAGCTGTTTTTT,CASSLARVSNTGELFF
-,TRBD2,TRBV2,TRBJ2-7,15,TGTGCCAGCAGTGAAGGGGCGGGAGAAATCAACGAGCAGTACTTC,CASSEGAGEINEQYF
many,-,TRBV7-2,TRBJ2-1,15,TGTGCCAGCAGCTTAGACTGGACTACCGGCAATGAGCAGTTCTTC,CASSLDWTTGNEQFF
few,-,TRBV12-3/TRBV12-4,TRBJ2-1,13,TGTGCCAGCAGTTCTACAGGGTTGAATGAGCAGTTCTTC,CASSSTGLNEQFF
-,TRBD1,TRBV7-9,TRBJ1-2,15,TGTGCCAGCAGCTTTTCAGGACAGGACAGGGATGGCTACACCTTC,CASSFSGQDRDGYTF
few,-,TRBV15,TRBJ2-3,16,TGTGCCACCAGCAGAGGGGATAGGTCGGTGACAGATACGCAGTATTTT,CATSRGDRSVTDTQYF
few,-,TRBV20-1,TRBJ1-6,15,TGCAGTGCTAGACCAACCGGGGGATATAATTCACCCCTCCACTTT,CSARPTGGYNSPLHF